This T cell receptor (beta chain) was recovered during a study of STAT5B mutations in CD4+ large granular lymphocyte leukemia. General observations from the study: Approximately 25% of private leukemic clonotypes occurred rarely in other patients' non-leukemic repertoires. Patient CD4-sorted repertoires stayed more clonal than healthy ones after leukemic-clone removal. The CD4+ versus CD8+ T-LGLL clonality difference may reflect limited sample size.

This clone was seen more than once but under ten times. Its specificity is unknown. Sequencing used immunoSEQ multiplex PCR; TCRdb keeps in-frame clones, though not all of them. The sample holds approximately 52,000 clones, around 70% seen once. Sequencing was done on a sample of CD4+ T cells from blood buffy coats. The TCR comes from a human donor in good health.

This CDR3 is CAWSVTRSYGYTF. CDR3 bases: TGTGCCTGGAGTGTAACCAGGTCGTATGGCTACACCTTC. The V gene is TRBV30, the J gene TRBJ1-2; D is unresolved. This CDR3 region has 13 residues. V was shortened by 0 bases and J by 5 bases, with 10 bases between the two germline ends. CDR1 and CDR2 (germline): GTSNPN, SVGIG (reference sequence).